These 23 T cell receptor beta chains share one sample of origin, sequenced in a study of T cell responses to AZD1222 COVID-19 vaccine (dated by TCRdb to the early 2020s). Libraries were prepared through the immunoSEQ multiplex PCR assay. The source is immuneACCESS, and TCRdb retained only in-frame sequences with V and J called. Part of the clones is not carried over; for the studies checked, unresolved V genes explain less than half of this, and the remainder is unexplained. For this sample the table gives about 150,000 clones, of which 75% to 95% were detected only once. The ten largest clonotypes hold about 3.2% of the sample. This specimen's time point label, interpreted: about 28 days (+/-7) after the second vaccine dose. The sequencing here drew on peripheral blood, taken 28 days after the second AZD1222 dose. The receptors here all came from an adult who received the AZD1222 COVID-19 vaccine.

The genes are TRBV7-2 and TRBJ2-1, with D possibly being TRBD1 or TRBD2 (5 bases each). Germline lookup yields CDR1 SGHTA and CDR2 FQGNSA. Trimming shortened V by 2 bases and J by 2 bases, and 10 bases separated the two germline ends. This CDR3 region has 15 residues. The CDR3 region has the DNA TGTGCCAGCAGCTTAACTCGAGGGGCCTACAATGAGCAGTTCTTC. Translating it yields CASSLTRGAYNEQFF.

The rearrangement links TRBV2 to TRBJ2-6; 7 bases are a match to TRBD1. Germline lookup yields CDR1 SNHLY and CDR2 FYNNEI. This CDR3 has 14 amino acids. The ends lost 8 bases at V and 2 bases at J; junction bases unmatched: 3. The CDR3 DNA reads TGTGCCAGCGTAGACAGGGCTGGGGCCAACGTCCTGACTTTC. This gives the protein CASVDRAGANVLTF.

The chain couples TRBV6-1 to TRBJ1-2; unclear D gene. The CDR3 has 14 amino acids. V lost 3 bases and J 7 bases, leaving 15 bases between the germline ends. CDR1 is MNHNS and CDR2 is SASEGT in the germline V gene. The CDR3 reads CASSDASILGGYTF. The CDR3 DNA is TGTGCCAGCAGTGATGCCAGTATTTTGGGTGGCTACACCTTC.

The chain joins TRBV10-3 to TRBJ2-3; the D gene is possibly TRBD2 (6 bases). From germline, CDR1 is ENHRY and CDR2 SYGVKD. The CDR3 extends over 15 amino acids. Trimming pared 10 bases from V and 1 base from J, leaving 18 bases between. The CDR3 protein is CATINIGGGTDTQYF. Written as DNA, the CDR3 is TGTGCCACCATCAACATCGGGGGTGGCACAGATACGCAGTATTTT.

The CDR3 reads CASSTTSQTYEQYF. The CDR3 region has the DNA TGTGCCAGCAGCACGACTAGCCAAACCTACGAGCAGTACTTC. The rearrangement links TRBV5-4 to TRBJ2-7, with 7 nucleotides matching TRBD2. From germline, CDR1 is SGHNT and CDR2 YYREEE (reference sequence). The CDR3 sequence is 14 residues long. Trimming at V came to 4 bases and at J to 2 bases, leaving 6 bases not matched to a gene.

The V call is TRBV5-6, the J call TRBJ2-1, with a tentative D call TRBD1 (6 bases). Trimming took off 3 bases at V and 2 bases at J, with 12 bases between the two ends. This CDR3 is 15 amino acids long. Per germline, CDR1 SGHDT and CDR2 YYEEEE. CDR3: CASSYGRGPYNEQFF. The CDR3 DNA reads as TGTGCCAGCAGCTATGGCAGGGGTCCCTACAATGAGCAGTTCTTC.

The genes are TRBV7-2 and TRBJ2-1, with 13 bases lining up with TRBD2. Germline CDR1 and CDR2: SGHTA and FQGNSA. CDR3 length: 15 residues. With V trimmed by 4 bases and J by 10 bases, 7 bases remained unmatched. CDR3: CASSSAGTSGKEQFF. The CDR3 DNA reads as TGTGCCAGCAGCTCCGCCGGGACTAGCGGGAAAGAGCAGTTCTTC.

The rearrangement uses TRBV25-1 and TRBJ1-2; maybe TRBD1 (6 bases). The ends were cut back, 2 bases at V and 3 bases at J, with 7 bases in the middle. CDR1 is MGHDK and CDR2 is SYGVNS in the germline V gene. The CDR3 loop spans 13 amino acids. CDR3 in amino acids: CASSEAGDYGYTF. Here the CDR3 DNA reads TGTGCCAGCAGTGAAGCAGGGGACTATGGCTACACCTTC.

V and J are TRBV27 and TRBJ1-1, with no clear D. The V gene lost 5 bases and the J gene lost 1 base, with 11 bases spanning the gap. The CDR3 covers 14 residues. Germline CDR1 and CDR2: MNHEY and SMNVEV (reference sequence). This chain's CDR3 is CASSPSTRNTEAFF. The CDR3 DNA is TGTGCCAGCAGTCCATCCACCAGGAACACTGAAGCTTTCTTT.

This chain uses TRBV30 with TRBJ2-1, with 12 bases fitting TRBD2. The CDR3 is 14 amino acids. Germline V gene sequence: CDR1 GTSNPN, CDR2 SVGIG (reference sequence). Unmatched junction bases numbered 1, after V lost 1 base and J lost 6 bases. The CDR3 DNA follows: TGTGCCTGGAGTGGACTAGCGGGAGTCAATGAGCAGTTCTTC. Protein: CAWSGLAGVNEQFF.

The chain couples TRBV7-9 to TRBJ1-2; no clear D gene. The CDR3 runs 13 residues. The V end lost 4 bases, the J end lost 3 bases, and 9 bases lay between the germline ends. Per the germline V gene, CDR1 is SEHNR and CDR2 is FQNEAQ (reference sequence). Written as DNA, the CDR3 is TGTGCCAGCAGCTCATTCACTGACTATGGCTACACCTTC. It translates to CASSSFTDYGYTF.

CDR3 in DNA: TGTGCCAGCAGCTACAGTACTGAAGCTTTCTTT. It is translated as CASSYSTEAFF. The chain carries TRBV7-6 and TRBJ1-1, with D uncertain. Per germline, CDR1 SGHVS and CDR2 FNYEAQ. Trimming shortened V by 4 bases and J by 5 bases, and 5 bases separated the two germline ends. The CDR3 covers 11 residues.

The CDR3 here is CASRATGGGGYTF. CDR3 coding DNA: TGTGCCAGCAGAGCGACAGGGGGCGGAGGCTACACCTTC. The chain employs TRBV3-1 (or the pseudogene TRBV3-2) and TRBJ1-2; 10 bases line up with TRBD1. The CDR3 consists of 13 residues. Looked up from germline, CDR1 is LGHDT and CDR2 is YNNKEL (reference sequence). V was pared by 6 bases and J by 8 bases, with 6 bases of the junction left unmatched.

CDR3 DNA: TGTGCCAGCAGTCCAAGGACAGGGACGAACACTGAAGCTTTCTTT. It yields the protein CASSPRTGTNTEAFF. The chain combines TRBV6-5 with TRBJ1-1, with 8 bases fitting TRBD1. With V trimmed by 5 bases and J by 1 base, 6 bases remained unmatched. The germline gives CDR1 MNHEY, CDR2 SVGAGI. This CDR3 is 15 amino acids long.

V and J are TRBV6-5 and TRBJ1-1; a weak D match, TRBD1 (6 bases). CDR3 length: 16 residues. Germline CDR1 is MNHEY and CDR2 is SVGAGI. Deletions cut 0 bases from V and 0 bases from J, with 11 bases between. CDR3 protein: CASSYSGGSVNTEAFF. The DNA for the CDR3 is TGTGCCAGCAGTTACTCTGGGGGCTCGGTGAACACTGAAGCTTTCTTT.

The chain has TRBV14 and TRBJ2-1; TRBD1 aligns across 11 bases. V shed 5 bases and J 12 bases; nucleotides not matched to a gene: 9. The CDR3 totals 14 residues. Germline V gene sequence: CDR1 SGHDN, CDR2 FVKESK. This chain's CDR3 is CASSYGTGGEGQFF. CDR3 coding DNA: TGTGCCAGCAGCTACGGGACAGGGGGTGAGGGGCAGTTCTTC.

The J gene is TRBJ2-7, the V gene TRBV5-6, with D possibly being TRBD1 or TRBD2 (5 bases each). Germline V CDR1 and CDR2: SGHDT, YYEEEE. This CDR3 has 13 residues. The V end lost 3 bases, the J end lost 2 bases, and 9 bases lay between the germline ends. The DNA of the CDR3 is TGTGCCAGCAGCTCACGGGACGCCTACGAGCAGTACTTC. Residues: CASSSRDAYEQYF.

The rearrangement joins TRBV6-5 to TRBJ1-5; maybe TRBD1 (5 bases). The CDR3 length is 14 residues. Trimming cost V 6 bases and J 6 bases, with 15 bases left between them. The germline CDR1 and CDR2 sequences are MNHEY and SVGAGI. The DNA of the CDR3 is TGTGCCAGCAGCCTCCGACAGTCCCCTCAGCCCCAGCATTTT. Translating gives CASSLRQSPQPQHF.

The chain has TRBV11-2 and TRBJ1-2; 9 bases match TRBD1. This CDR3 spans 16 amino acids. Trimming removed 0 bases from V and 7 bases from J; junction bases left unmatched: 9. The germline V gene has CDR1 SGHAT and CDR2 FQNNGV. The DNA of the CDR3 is TGTGCCAGCAGCTTAGATCTCCGGGACAGGGTTGTTGGCTACACCTTC. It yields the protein CASSLDLRDRVVGYTF.

The CDR3 loop reads CAISGDSSYEQYF. DNA for the CDR3: TGTGCCATCAGCGGGGACAGCTCCTACGAGCAGTACTTC. V usage is TRBV10-3 and J usage is TRBJ2-7; 7 bases align to TRBD1. This CDR3 has 13 residues. The germline V gene has CDR1 ENHRY and CDR2 SYGVKD. J was trimmed by 0 bases and V by 6 bases; bases with no gene match: 2.

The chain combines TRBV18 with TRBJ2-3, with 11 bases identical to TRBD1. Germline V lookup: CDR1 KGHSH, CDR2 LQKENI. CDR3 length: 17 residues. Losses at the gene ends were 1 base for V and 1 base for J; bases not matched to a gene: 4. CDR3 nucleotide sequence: TGTGCCAGCTCACCACGGACAGGGGGCATGGGCACAGATACGCAGTATTTT. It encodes CASSPRTGGMGTDTQYF. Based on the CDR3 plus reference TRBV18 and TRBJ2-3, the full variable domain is NAGVMQNPRHLVRRRGQEARLRCSPMKGHSHVYWYRQLPEEGLKFMVYLQKENIIDESGMPKERFSAEFPKEGPSILRIQQVVRGDSAAYFCASSPRTGGMGTDTQYFGPGTRLTVL.

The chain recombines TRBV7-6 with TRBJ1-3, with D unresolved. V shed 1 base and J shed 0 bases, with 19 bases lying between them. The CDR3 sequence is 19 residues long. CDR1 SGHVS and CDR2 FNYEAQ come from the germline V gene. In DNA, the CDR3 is TGTGCCAGCAGCTTAGATAGGGAGCGGGTTTCGTTCTCTGGAAACACCATATATTTT. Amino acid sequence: CASSLDRERVSFSGNTIYF.

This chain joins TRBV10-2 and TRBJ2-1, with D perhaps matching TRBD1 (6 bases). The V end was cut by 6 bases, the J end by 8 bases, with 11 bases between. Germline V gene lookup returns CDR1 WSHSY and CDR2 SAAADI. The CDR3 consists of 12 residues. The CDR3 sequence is CASRQGQHEQFF. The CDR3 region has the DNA TGCGCCAGCAGACAGGGCCAGCATGAGCAGTTCTTC.